This T cell receptor beta chain was observed in a study of long-term antiretroviral therapy in people with HIV. For the study at large: The oldest specimens predate the 2015 immediate-ART recommendation by about a decade. Study-wide points: Pre-ART expanded clones dominated the repertoire at every time point. Samples were collected from about 2003 to 2018 under possibly less effective ART regimens.

With regard to this clone: Its antigen is unknown.

People in the study who had HIV all got their treatment in the United States. Version v3.0 of the immunoSEQ assay ran at survey level. Assay: immunoSEQ multiplex PCR; the TCRdb copy retains only in-frame clones and omits some. The data contain approximately 26,000 clones, about 89% of them singletons. Sample: unsorted PBMCs, taken 3.1 years after starting antiretroviral therapy. This receptor was taken from a man between 18 and 35 years old with HIV.

For the CDR3, the DNA is TGTGCCAGCAGCTTGGGACCGGCCTCCTACGAGCAGTACTTC. Translated: CASSLGPASYEQYF. The chain has TRBV13 and TRBJ2-7; D is perhaps TRBD1 or TRBD2 (5 bases each). This CDR3 is built from 14 residues. Looked up from germline, CDR1 is PRHDT and CDR2 is FYEKMQ (reference sequence). V was pared by 3 bases and J by 0 bases, with 9 bases between.